The rows below give T cell receptor beta chains drawn from one sample of a study of shared clonotypes between healthy human individuals. Produced via immunoSEQ multiplex PCR; TCRdb's table is partial and in-frame only. The data contain some 2,000,000 clones, roughly 95% of them singletons. The sample consisted of naive CD4+ T cells sorted from blood. All receptors derive from a man between 18 and 35 years old in good health. The CDR3 runs from the conserved cysteine through the conserved F or W. Fields, in order: clone size, J gene, D gene, V gene, CDR3 protein, CDR3 DNA. D genes are given only for firm matches. Expanded clones get a size class; other rows say once, few or many, or leave the size out.

- | TRBJ2-1 | - | TRBV7-9 | CASSLDLGTYNEQFF | TGTGCCAGCAGCTTAGATCTCGGGACCTACAATGAGCAGTTCTTC
- | TRBJ2-5 | - | TRBV10-3 | CAISERGYQETQYF | TGTGCCATCAGTGAGCGGGGGTACCAAGAGACCCAGTACTTC
- | TRBJ1-1 | - | TRBV5-1 | CASSGIGGATEAFF | TGCGCCAGCAGCGGGATTGGAGGCGCCACTGAAGCTTTCTTT
- | TRBJ2-4 | - | TRBV13 | CASSPRTALLAKNIQYF | TGTGCCAGCAGCCCTAGGACAGCCCTGCTAGCCAAAAACATTCAGTACTTC
- | TRBJ2-7 | - | TRBV30 | CAWSVLVGGRDEQYF | TGTGCCTGGAGTGTACTGGTCGGGGGACGTGACGAGCAGTACTTC
- | TRBJ2-1 | - | TRBV10-3 | CAIMGGSGSQQFF | TGTGCCATCATGGGAGGATCGGGTAGCCAGCAGTTCTTC
- | TRBJ1-5 | - | TRBV19 | CASSIFWGDQPQHF | TGTGCCAGTAGTATATTCTGGGGGGATCAGCCCCAGCATTTT
- | TRBJ2-1 | TRBD2 | TRBV7-2 | CASSLKAGGVYNEQFF | TGTGCCAGCAGCTTAAAAGCGGGAGGGGTATACAATGAGCAGTTCTTC
- | TRBJ2-1 | - | TRBV30 | CAWSRSSYNEQFF | TGTGCCTGGAGCAGAAGCTCCTACAATGAGCAGTTCTTC
- | TRBJ2-2 | - | TRBV30 | CAWSVLGGDTGELFF | TGTGCCTGGAGTGTTCTCGGGGGAGATACCGGGGAGCTGTTTTTT
- | TRBJ2-1 | - | TRBV4-1 | CASSQDGGDTSRPYNEQFF | TGCGCCAGCAGCCAAGATGGTGGGGACACTAGCAGGCCCTACAATGAGCAGTTCTTC
- | TRBJ2-7 | TRBD1 | TRBV6-5 | CASSRRRDRGYEQYF | TGTGCCAGCAGTCGGCGGCGGGACAGGGGTTACGAGCAGTACTTC
- | TRBJ1-1 | - | TRBV30 | CAWSVRGRGFTEAFF | TGTGCCTGGAGTGTACGCGGCAGGGGATTTACTGAAGCTTTCTTT
- | TRBJ1-1 | - | TRBV15 | CATSSQGGEAFF | TGTGCCACCAGCAGTCAGGGTGGAGAAGCTTTCTTT
- | TRBJ2-7 | - | TRBV6-5 | CASRESGGVTYEQYF | TGTGCCAGCAGAGAATCAGGGGGGGTAACCTACGAGCAGTACTTC
- | TRBJ2-5 | - | TRBV27 | CASSSVGGSYQETQYF | TGTGCCAGCAGTTCCGTCGGGGGCTCGTACCAAGAGACCCAGTACTTC
- | TRBJ2-1 | - | TRBV29-1 | CSVSSGASYNEQFF | TGCAGCGTCTCCTCGGGGGCCTCCTACAATGAGCAGTTCTTC
- | TRBJ2-7 | TRBD2 | TRBV19 | CATREGHEQYF | TGTGCCACCCGGGAGGGACACGAGCAGTACTTC
- | TRBJ2-5 | - | TRBV7-9 | CASSLEAGSLWETQYF | TGTGCCAGCAGCTTAGAGGCAGGGAGTTTGTGGGAGACCCAGTACTTC
- | TRBJ2-3 | TRBD2 | TRBV7-9 | CASSAGLAARGDTQYF | TGTGCCAGCAGCGCTGGACTAGCGGCTAGGGGAGATACGCAGTATTTT
once | TRBJ1-6 | - | TRBV5-5 | CASGGPGLYNSPLHF | TGTGCCAGCGGAGGGCCGGGTCTTTATAATTCACCCCTCCACTTT
- | TRBJ1-5 | - | TRBV7-2 | CASSLRGGNQPQHF | TGTGCCAGCAGCTTAAGGGGCGGGAATCAGCCCCAGCATTTT
- | TRBJ2-5 | - | TRBV30 | CAWSVGETQYF | TGTGCCTGGAGTGTAGGAGAAACCCAGTACTTC
- | TRBJ2-2 | - | TRBV2 | CASSSQQGDTGELFF | TGTGCCAGCAGCTCTCAACAGGGAGACACCGGGGAGCTGTTTTTT
- | TRBJ2-5 | - | TRBV7-2 | CASSLGGLLGQLETQYF | TGTGCCAGCAGCTTAGGCGGACTTTTAGGGCAGTTGGAGACCCAGTACTTC
- | TRBJ1-2 | - | TRBV7-6 | CASSLDQGRGYTF | TGTGCCAGCAGCTTAGATCAAGGGCGGGGCTACACCTTC
- | TRBJ1-1 | - | TRBV5-1 | CASSGNDIGTFKPEAFF | TGCGCCAGCAGCGGGAATGATATCGGGACATTCAAACCTGAAGCTTTCTTT
- | TRBJ1-2 | TRBD1 | TRBV28 | CASSPATGGYNYGYTF | TGTGCCAGCAGCCCCGCAACAGGGGGCTACAACTATGGCTACACCTTC
- | TRBJ2-1 | - | TRBV7-9 | CASSSIRSYNEQFF | TGTGCCAGCAGCTCGATACGCTCCTACAATGAGCAGTTCTTC
- | TRBJ2-2 | - | TRBV4-1 | CASSPGTQNTGELFF | TGCGCCAGCAGCCCCGGGACACAAAACACCGGGGAGCTGTTTTTT
- | TRBJ2-2 | - | TRBV7-9 | CASSDDPTGPTGELFF | TGTGCCAGCAGCGATGACCCGACAGGACCCACCGGGGAGCTGTTTTTT
- | TRBJ2-1 | - | TRBV5-4 | CASSLEALRGEQFF | TGTGCCAGCAGCTTGGAGGCCCTCAGGGGTGAGCAGTTCTTC
- | TRBJ1-1 | - | TRBV6-1 | CASRQGPLNTEAFF | TGTGCCAGCAGGCAGGGGCCACTGAACACTGAAGCTTTCTTT
- | TRBJ2-1 | TRBD2 | TRBV30 | CAWDKTRTSGSSYNEQFF | TGTGCCTGGGATAAGACTCGGACTAGCGGGAGCTCCTACAATGAGCAGTTCTTC
- | TRBJ2-7 | - | TRBV6-5 | CASRRDGSYEQYF | TGTGCCAGCAGAAGGGACGGATCCTACGAGCAGTACTTC
- | TRBJ2-3 | - | TRBV6-6 | CASSSGQATDTQYF | TGTGCCAGCAGTTCCGGACAAGCCACAGATACGCAGTATTTT
- | TRBJ1-1 | - | TRBV6-1 | CASSDLAPQNTEAFF | TGTGCCAGCAGTGATTTGGCACCTCAAAACACTGAAGCTTTCTTT
- | TRBJ2-3 | - | TRBV10-3 | CAISESLARDTQYF | TGTGCCATCAGTGAGTCCCTAGCACGTGATACGCAGTATTTT
- | TRBJ2-7 | TRBD2 | TRBV13 | CASSLAPRLAGVKSYEQYF | TGTGCCAGCAGCTTAGCCCCCCGACTAGCGGGGGTGAAATCCTACGAGCAGTACTTC
- | TRBJ1-2 | TRBD1 | TRBV27 | CASSDRAYYGYTF | TGTGCCAGCAGCGACAGGGCCTACTATGGCTACACCTTC
few | TRBJ1-2 | - | TRBV25-1 | CASRRGDGNSYGYTF | TGTGCCAGCCGTCGGGGGGACGGAAACTCCTATGGCTACACCTTC
- | TRBJ2-7 | TRBD1 | TRBV19 | CASSIPGQGVREQYF | TGTGCCAGTAGTATTCCGGGACAGGGGGTGAGGGAGCAGTACTTC
- | TRBJ1-1 | - | TRBV5-1 | CASSLEVGGEAFF | TGCGCCAGCAGCTTGGAGGTCGGCGGTGAAGCTTTCTTT
once | TRBJ2-3 | - | TRBV9 | CASHGGDTDTQYF | TGTGCCAGCCACGGGGGTGACACAGATACGCAGTATTTT
- | TRBJ2-7 | - | TRBV10-3 | CAISTGFEQYF | TGTGCCATCAGTACAGGGTTCGAGCAGTACTTC
- | TRBJ1-1 | - | TRBV30 | CAWSTKMNTEAFF | TGTGCCTGGAGTACGAAGATGAACACTGAAGCTTTCTTT
once | TRBJ1-1 | - | TRBV5-6 | CASSYGRNTEAFF | TGTGCCAGCAGCTACGGGAGGAACACTGAAGCTTTCTTT
- | TRBJ2-7 | - | TRBV19 | CASSSLPGQAGEQYF | TGTGCCAGTAGTAGCCTACCGGGACAAGCCGGCGAGCAGTACTTC
- | TRBJ2-7 | - | TRBV7-2 | CASSRSEASYHEQYF | TGTGCCAGCAGCCGATCGGAAGCTAGCTACCACGAGCAGTACTTC
- | TRBJ1-2 | - | TRBV7-2 | CASSRVLPYGYTF | TGTGCCAGCAGCCGAGTACTACCCTATGGCTACACCTTC
- | TRBJ2-5 | TRBD1 | TRBV5-4 | CASSLQGERETQYF | TGTGCCAGCAGCTTGCAGGGGGAGCGGGAGACCCAGTACTTC
- | TRBJ1-1 | - | TRBV27 | CASSLSPLRVRTEAFF | TGTGCCAGCAGTTTATCACCCCTCAGGGTGAGGACTGAAGCTTTCTTT
- | TRBJ1-1 | TRBD1 | TRBV5-1 | CASSLVGQANTEAFF | TGCGCCAGCAGCTTGGTCGGACAGGCGAACACTGAAGCTTTCTTT
- | TRBJ2-2 | TRBD2 | TRBV9 | CASSETGGADTGELFF | TGTGCCAGCAGCGAAACCGGGGGGGCCGACACCGGGGAGCTGTTTTTT
- | TRBJ2-5 | TRBD2 | TRBV11-2 | CASSTGLAGGQETQYF | TGTGCCAGCAGCACCGGACTAGCGGGTGGCCAAGAGACCCAGTACTTC
- | TRBJ1-4 | TRBD1 | TRBV7-9 | CASSLDATGTEKLFF | TGTGCCAGCAGCTTAGATGCGACAGGGACCGAAAAACTGTTTTTT
- | TRBJ1-6 | - | TRBV28 | CASSLPGPNSGSPLHF | TGTGCCAGCAGTTTGCCGGGACCAAACAGCGGTTCACCCCTCCACTTT
- | TRBJ1-4 | - | TRBV2 | CASRSRDTLFF | TGTGCCAGCAGGTCCCGGGACACTCTGTTTTTT
- | TRBJ2-1 | TRBD2 | TRBV7-9 | CASLGTSGYNEQFF | TGTGCCAGCCTAGGGACTAGCGGTTACAATGAGCAGTTCTTC
- | TRBJ2-3 | - | TRBV9 | CASSTLTDTQYF | TGTGCCAGCAGCACACTCACAGATACGCAGTATTTT